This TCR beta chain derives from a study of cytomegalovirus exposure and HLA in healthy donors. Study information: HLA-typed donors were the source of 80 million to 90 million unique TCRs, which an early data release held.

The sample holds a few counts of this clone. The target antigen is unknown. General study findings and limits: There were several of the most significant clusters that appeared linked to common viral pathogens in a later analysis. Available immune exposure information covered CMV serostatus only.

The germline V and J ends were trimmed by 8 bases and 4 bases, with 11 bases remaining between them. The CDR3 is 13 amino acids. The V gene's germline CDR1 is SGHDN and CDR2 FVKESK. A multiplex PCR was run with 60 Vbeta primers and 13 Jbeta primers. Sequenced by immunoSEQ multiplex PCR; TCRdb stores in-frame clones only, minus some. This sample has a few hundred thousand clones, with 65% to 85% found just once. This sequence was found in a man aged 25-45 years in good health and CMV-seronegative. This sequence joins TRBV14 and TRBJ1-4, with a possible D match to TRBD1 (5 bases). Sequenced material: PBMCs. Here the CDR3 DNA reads TGTGCCAGCTGTCGGGGGGTTAATGAAAAACTGTTTTTT. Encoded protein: CASCRGVNEKLFF. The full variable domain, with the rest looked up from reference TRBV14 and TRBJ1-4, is EAGVTQFPSHSVIEKGQTVTLRCDPISGHDNLYWYRRVMGKEIKFLLHFVKESKQDESGMPNNRFLAERTGGTYSTLKVQPAELEDSGVYFCASCRGVNEKLFFGSGTQLSVL.